The 13 T cell receptor beta chains below all came from one sample that was sequenced in a study of blood T cells in healthy people across ages. A second PCR of about 7 to 12 cycles used a sample-barcoded 5' primer and a J-beta primer mix. TCRdb reanalysed the 5' RACE reads using MiXCR and keeps one entry per CDR3 protein. Among around 1.5 million distinct CDR3 sequences listed, around 59% were seen once. Sequenced sample: blood. The source is a man aged 18 to 30 in good health.

This clonotype occurred a few times. The V and J genes are TRBV29-1 and TRBJ2-7; 8 bases match TRBD2. Germline V CDR1 and CDR2: SQVTM, ANQGSEA. The V and J ends lost 4 bases and 4 bases, in that order; junction bases with no gene match: 6. The CDR3 is 13 residues long. In nucleotides, the CDR3 is TGCAGCGTTGTGGACGGGAGGGAGTACGAGCAGTACTTC. Protein sequence: CSVVDGREYEQYF.

In this sample, this clonotype turned up a few times. This rearrangement joins TRBV3-1 to TRBJ2-1; the D gene is possibly TRBD2 (5 bases). V dropped 0 bases and J dropped 4 bases, with 16 bases sitting between them. CDR1 is LGHDT and CDR2 is YNNKEL in the germline V gene (reference sequence). This CDR3 contains 17 residues. DNA of the CDR3: TGTGCCAGCAGCCAAGATACTGGGATTAGCGCTTACAATGAGCAGTTCTTC. Its translation is CASSQDTGISAYNEQFF.

This clonotype was observed many times. V is TRBV9 and J is TRBJ1-2; D is uncertain. Germline-derived CDR1 and CDR2 are SGDLS and YYNGEE. The CDR3 sequence is 12 residues long. Trimming stripped 2 bases from V and 10 bases from J, with 12 bases between. The CDR3 bases are TGTGCCAGCAGCGTCACTCCGGGTTCCTACACCTTC. It translates to CASSVTPGSYTF.

The chain recombines TRBV29-1 with TRBJ2-1; D could derive from TRBD1 or TRBD2 (6 bases each). CDR1 is SQVTM, CDR2 ANQGSEA, per germline. The germline V and J ends were trimmed by 4 bases and 6 bases, with 13 bases remaining between them. The CDR3 loop spans 13 amino acids. The CDR3 nucleotides are TGCAGCGTTGGGGGGGCCCTTCCCAATGAGCAGTTCTTC. Its protein product is CSVGGALPNEQFF.

The chain combines TRBV20-1 with TRBJ2-3; the D is unclear. Between the trimmed V and J ends, which lost 3 bases and 6 bases, there was a span of 7 bases. The length of the CDR3 is 11 residues. Germline V gives CDR1 DFQATT, CDR2 SNEGSKA (reference sequence). For the CDR3, the DNA is TGCAGTGCTAGTAGGGCGGATACGCAGTATTTT. The encoded protein is CSASRADTQYF.

V is TRBV29-1 and J is TRBJ2-5, with 7 bases identical to TRBD1. Looked up from germline, CDR1 is SQVTM and CDR2 is ANQGSEA. The CDR3 is 13 amino acids. The junction had 8 bases not matched to a gene; V was cut back by 7 bases and J by 3 bases. CDR3 loop: CSADRVFKETQYF. The CDR3 DNA is TGCAGCGCTGACAGGGTCTTCAAAGAGACCCAGTACTTC. Looking up the rest from reference TRBV29-1 and TRBJ2-5 gives the full variable domain: SAVISQKPSRDICQRGTSLTIQCQVDSQVTMMFWYRQQPGQSLTLIATANQGSEATYESGFVIDKFPISRPNLTFSTLTVSNMSPEDSSIYLCSADRVFKETQYFGPGTRLLVL.

This clonotype was seen more than once but under ten times. The chain couples TRBV29-1 to TRBJ2-5; D perhaps matches TRBD1 (6 bases). V was shortened by 4 bases and J by 5 bases, with 14 bases between the two germline ends. CDR3 length equals 13 residues. From germline, CDR1 is SQVTM and CDR2 ANQGSEA. The CDR3 spells CSVVESGDETQYF. CDR3 sequence (DNA): TGCAGCGTTGTGGAGTCAGGGGACGAGACCCAGTACTTC. Together with reference TRBV29-1 and TRBJ2-5, the CDR3 gives the full variable domain: SAVISQKPSRDICQRGTSLTIQCQVDSQVTMMFWYRQQPGQSLTLIATANQGSEATYESGFVIDKFPISRPNLTFSTLTVSNMSPEDSSIYLCSVVESGDETQYFGPGTRLLVL.

This chain uses TRBV15 with TRBJ2-7; either TRBD1 or TRBD2 may fit D (5 bases each). The ends were cut back, 1 base at V and 3 bases at J, with 13 bases in the middle. The CDR3 is 15 residues long. Germline-derived CDR1 and CDR2 are LNHNV and YYDKDF (reference sequence). The CDR3 spells CATSRALGRGYEQYF. The CDR3 coding sequence is TGTGCCACCAGCAGAGCCTTGGGACGCGGCTACGAGCAGTACTTC.

The chain combines TRBV20-1 with TRBJ2-1, with 7 positions matching TRBD2. The junction had 11 bases not matched to a gene; V was cut back by 8 bases and J by 4 bases. The germline V gene encodes CDR1 DFQATT and CDR2 SNEGSKA (reference sequence). The CDR3 consists of 14 residues. In DNA form, the CDR3 reads TGCAGTTCGTTTCCGGGACTACCATACAATGAGCAGTTCTTC. Protein sequence: CSSFPGLPYNEQFF.

This clonotype occurred a few times. V usage is TRBV27 and J usage is TRBJ1-2; no reliable D call. Trimming removed 8 bases from V and 7 bases from J, with 11 bases in between. CDR3 length equals 11 residues. Germline CDR1 and CDR2: MNHEY and SMNVEV (reference sequence). DNA of the CDR3: TGTGCCAGCGGTAGGGTGGGTGGCTACACCTTC. This translates into CASGRVGGYTF.

V is TRBV7-2 and J is TRBJ2-1; no clear D. The V and J ends lost 5 bases and 7 bases respectively, with 12 bases between them. Germline values: CDR1 SGHTA, CDR2 FQGNSA. The CDR3 length is 13 residues. The CDR3 DNA follows: TGTGCCAGCAGCCGCCGTTATGGAAATGAGCAGTTCTTC. Translating gives CASSRRYGNEQFF.

The chain is built from TRBV7-2 and TRBJ2-1; 10 bases line up with TRBD2. The CDR3 is 19 residues long. From germline, CDR1 is SGHTA and CDR2 FQGNSA. V shed 1 base, J shed 4 bases, and the junction held 13 bases outside the gene matches. The CDR3 region has the DNA TGTGCCAGCAGCTTAGTGGGGACTAGCGTTCTCGCGGGGTACAATGAGCAGTTCTTC. Encoded protein: CASSLVGTSVLAGYNEQFF. Full variable domain (outside the CDR3, taken from reference TRBV7-2 and TRBJ2-1): GAGVSQSPSNKVTEKGKDVELRCDPISGHTALYWYRQSLGQGLEFLIYFQGNSAPDKSGLPSDRFSAERTGGSVSTLTIQRTQQEDSAVYLCASSLVGTSVLAGYNEQFFGPGTRLTVL.

This clonotype has more than one count but fewer than ten. This chain joins TRBV29-1 and TRBJ2-1, with TRBD2 as a possible D gene (5 bases). There are 15 residues in the CDR3. The germline V gene encodes CDR1 SQVTM and CDR2 ANQGSEA. With 6 bases removed from V and 7 bases from J, the gap between germline ends came to 22 bases. CDR3 residues: CSVPILGRLLNEQFF. The CDR3 nucleotides read TGCAGCGTCCCCATACTAGGACGACTTCTAAATGAGCAGTTCTTC.